This T cell receptor beta chain is from a study of blood T cell repertoires in COVID-19. Background on the study: The samples span acute and convalescent COVID-19 from the United States, Italy and Spain. The cDNA or gDNA used as material had been derived from T cells, B-cell-depleted T cells, or PBMCs.

V was cut by 7 bases and J by 11 bases, with 20 bases left in between. The CDR3 extends over 13 amino acids. The V gene's germline CDR1 is ENHRY and CDR2 SYGVKD. As processed by the authors: Estimates of nucleated cell counts were drawn from the amplification of reference gene primers. The repertoire was sequenced with immunoSEQ multiplex PCR; TCRdb's copy has only in-frame clones and lacks some. V and J calls and clone size are as listed in that table; D and trimming were resolved from the DNA. The table lists 200,000 or so clones, about 85% of them singletons. V is TRBV10-3 and J is TRBJ1-1; no clear D gene. The sequence was obtained from a man in his 70s with acute or convalescent COVID-19. The specimen sequenced was peripheral blood. CDR3 nucleotide sequence: TGTGCCATCAAGTCAGGAGGATCTCAGGAGGCTTTCTTT. Translation: CAIKSGGSQEAFF.